Here is one T cell receptor beta chain with its context. Its matching antigen is unknown. The V gene end was trimmed by 0 bases and the J gene end by 4 bases; junction bases not matched to a gene: 3. CDR3 length equals 14 residues. Germline V CDR1 and CDR2: MNHEY, SVGAGI. The sample is drawn from a study of a mutant IDH1 vaccine in newly diagnosed glioma. Whole-study findings and limits: With respect to changes in top peripheral T cell clonotypes, pseudoprogression seemed unrelated.

Assay used: immunoSEQ multiplex PCR; TCRdb lists only in-frame clones, some missing. The data show tens of thousands of clones, more than 70% seen once. Time point described: week 23, last vaccination. A single vaccine dose contained 300 ug of mutant IDH1 20-mer peptide, and topical imiquimod was used with it. This receptor was taken from a woman aged 45-65 years with glioma. Material: PBMCs, obtained from a glioma patient whose treatment included an IDH1 peptide vaccine. The J gene is TRBJ2-7, the V gene TRBV6-5, with TRBD1 matching 7 bases. This CDR3 is CASSYSAGGYEQYF. CDR3 in DNA: TGTGCCAGCAGTTACTCCGCAGGGGGTTACGAGCAGTACTTC.